This entry features one TCR beta chain sequence. This sample is part of a study of CD8 T cells in Susac syndrome. Germline-derived CDR1 and CDR2 are DFQATT and SNEGSKA (reference sequence). Deletions cut 5 bases from V and 5 bases from J, with 20 bases between. CDR3 length equals 15 residues. The authors reverse transcribed roughly 0.45 to 1 ug RNA with random hexamers. The immunoSEQ assay covered 54 Vbeta and 13 Jbeta segments for CDR3. TCRdb analysed the immunoSEQ multiplex PCR reads with MiXCR anew, one entry per CDR3 protein. The repertoire consists of around 190,000 distinct CDR3 sequences, with about 95% occurring once and the leading ten covering 0.085% to 0.12%.

The chain links TRBV20-1 to TRBJ2-3; perhaps TRBD2 as D (6 bases). Sequencing used CD4+ T cells from PBMCs. The TCR was taken from a human donor in good health. In nucleotides, the CDR3 is TGCAGTGCTTTCGCCGTAGCAGTGGGGGGAGATACGCAGTATTTT. As protein: CSAFAVAVGGDTQYF.